This T cell receptor beta chain emerged from a study of cytomegalovirus exposure and HLA in healthy donors. V was pared by 5 bases and J by 5 bases, with 7 bases between. The CDR3 spans 13 residues. Looked up from germline, CDR1 is MNHEY and CDR2 is SVGAGI. The PCR employed 60 Vbeta primers together with 13 Jbeta primers. This table comes from immunoSEQ multiplex PCR, and its TCRdb copy is limited to in-frame clones, with some not included. This sample has 170,000 or so clones, with about four fifths found just once. Sequences were obtained from PBMCs. The source of this sequence is a woman in her forties or fifties in good health and CMV-seropositive. The V call is TRBV6-5, the J call TRBJ1-6; no clear D. As DNA, the CDR3 is TGTGCCAGCAGTGAGGGCAATAATTCACCCCTCCACTTT. Its translation is CASSEGNNSPLHF.